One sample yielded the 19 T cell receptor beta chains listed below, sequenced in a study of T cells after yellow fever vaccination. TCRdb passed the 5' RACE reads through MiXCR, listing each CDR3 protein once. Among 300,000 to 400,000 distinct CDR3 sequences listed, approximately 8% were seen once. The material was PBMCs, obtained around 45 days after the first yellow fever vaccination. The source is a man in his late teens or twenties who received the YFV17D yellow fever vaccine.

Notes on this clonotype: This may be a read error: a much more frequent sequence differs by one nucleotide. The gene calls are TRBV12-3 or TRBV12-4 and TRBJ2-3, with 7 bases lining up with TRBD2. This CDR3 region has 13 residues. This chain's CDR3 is CASSAGLLDAQYF. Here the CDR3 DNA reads TGTGCCTCCTCAGCGGGGCTATTAGATGCGCAGTATTTT.

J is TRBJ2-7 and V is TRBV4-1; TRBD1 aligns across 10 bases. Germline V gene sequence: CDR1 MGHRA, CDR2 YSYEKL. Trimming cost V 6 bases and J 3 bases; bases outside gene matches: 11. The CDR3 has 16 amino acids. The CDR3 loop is CASSHSGTGAVYEQYF. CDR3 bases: TGCGCCAGCAGTCACTCCGGGACAGGGGCAGTCTACGAGCAGTACTTC.

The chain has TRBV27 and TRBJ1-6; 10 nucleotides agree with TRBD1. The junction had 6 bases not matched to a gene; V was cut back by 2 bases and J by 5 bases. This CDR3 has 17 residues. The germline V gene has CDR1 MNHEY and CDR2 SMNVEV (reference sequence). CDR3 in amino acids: CASSLLLGTGDNSPLHF. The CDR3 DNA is TGTGCCAGCAGTTTACTCTTAGGGACAGGGGATAATTCACCCCTCCACTTT.

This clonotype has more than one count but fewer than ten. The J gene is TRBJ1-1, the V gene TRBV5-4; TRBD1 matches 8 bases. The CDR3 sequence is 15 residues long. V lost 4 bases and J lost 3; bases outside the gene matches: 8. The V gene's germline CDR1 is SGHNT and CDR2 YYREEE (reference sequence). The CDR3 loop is CASSGAGGADTEAFF. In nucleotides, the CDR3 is TGTGCCAGCAGCGGGGCAGGGGGCGCCGACACTGAAGCTTTCTTT.

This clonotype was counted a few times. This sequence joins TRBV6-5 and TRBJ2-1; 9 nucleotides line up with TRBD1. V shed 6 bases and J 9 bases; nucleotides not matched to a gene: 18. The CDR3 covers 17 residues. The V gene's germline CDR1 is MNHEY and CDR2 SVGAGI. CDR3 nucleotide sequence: TGTGCCAGCAGCTATACACAACCCGGGACAGGGTCCGGTGAGCAGTTCTTC. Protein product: CASSYTQPGTGSGEQFF.

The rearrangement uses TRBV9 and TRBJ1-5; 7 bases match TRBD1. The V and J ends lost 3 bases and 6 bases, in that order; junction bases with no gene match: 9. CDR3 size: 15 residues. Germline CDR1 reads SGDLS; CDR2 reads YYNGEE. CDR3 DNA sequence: TGTGCCAGCAGCGACGGAGGGGGCTCTTTTCAGCCCCAGCATTTT. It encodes CASSDGGGSFQPQHF.

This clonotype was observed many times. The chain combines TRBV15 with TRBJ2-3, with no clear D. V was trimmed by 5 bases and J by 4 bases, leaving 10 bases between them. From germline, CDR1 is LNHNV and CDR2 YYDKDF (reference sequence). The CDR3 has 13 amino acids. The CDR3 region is CATSPRSPDTQYF. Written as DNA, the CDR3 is TGTGCCACCAGCCCCAGGTCCCCAGATACGCAGTATTTT. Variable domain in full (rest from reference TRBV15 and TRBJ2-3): DAMVIQNPRYQVTQFGKPVTLSCSQTLNHNVMYWYQQKSSQAPKLLFHYYDKDFNNEADTPDNFQSRRPNTSFCFLDIRSPGLGDTAMYLCATSPRSPDTQYFGPGTRLTVL.

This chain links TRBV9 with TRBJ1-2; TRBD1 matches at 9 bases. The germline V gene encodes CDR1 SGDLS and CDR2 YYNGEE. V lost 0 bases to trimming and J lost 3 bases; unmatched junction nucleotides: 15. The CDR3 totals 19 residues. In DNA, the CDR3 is TGTGCCAGCAGCGTAGGGCCAATTCCCGGGACAGGGCAAGACTATGGCTACACCTTC. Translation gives CASSVGPIPGTGQDYGYTF.

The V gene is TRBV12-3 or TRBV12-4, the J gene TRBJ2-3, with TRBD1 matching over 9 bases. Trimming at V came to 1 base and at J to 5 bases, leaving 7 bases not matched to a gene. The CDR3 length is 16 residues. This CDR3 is CASSLVGRQGGDTQYF. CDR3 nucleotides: TGTGCCAGCAGTTTAGTCGGTCGACAGGGGGGAGATACGCAGTATTTT.

In DNA, the CDR3 is TGCGCCAGCAGCCAAGATCAGGGTTTCTCTGGAAACACCATATATTTT. Translated, it gives CASSQDQGFSGNTIYF. The rearrangement joins TRBV4-3 to TRBJ1-3, with D perhaps TRBD1 (5 bases). Trimming pared 0 bases from V and 0 bases from J, leaving 9 bases between. There are 16 residues in the CDR3. The V gene's germline CDR1 is LGHNA and CDR2 YSLEER.

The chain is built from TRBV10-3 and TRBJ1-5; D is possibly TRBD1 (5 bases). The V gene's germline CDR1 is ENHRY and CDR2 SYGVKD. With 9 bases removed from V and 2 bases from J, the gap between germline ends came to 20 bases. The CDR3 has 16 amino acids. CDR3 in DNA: TGTGCCATAGGGCCGGGGGACCGAGCGGGCAATCAGCCCCAGCATTTT. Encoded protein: CAIGPGDRAGNQPQHF.

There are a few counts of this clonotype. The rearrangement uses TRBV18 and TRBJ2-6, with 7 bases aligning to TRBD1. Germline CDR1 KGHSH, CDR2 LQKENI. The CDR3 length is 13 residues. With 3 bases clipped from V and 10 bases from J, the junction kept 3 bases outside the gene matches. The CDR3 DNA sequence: TGTGCCAGCTCACCGGGACAGACGAACGTCCTGACTTTC. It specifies CASSPGQTNVLTF. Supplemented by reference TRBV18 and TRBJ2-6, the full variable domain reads NAGVMQNPRHLVRRRGQEARLRCSPMKGHSHVYWYRQLPEEGLKFMVYLQKENIIDESGMPKERFSAEFPKEGPSILRIQQVVRGDSAAYFCASSPGQTNVLTFGAGSRLTVL.

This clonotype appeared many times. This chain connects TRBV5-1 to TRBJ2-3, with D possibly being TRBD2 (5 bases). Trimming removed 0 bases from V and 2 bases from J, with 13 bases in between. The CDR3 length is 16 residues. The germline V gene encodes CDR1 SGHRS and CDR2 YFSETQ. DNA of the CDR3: TGCGCCAGCAGCTTGGAGAGAGGGATGAACACAGATACGCAGTATTTT. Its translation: CASSLERGMNTDTQYF.

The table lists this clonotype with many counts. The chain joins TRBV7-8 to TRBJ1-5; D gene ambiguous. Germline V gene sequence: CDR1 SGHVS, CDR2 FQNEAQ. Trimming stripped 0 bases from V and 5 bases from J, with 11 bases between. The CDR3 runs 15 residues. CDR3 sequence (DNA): TGTGCCAGCAGCTTAGCGGCCAATTACTATCAGCCCCAGCATTTT. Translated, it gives CASSLAANYYQPQHF.

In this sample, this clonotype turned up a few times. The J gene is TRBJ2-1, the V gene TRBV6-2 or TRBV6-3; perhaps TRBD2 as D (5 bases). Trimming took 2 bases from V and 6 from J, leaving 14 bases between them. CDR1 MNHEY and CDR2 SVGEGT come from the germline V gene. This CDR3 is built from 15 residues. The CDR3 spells CASSYPAAGGNEQFF. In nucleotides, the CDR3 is TGTGCCAGCAGTTACCCGGCTGCAGGAGGCAATGAGCAGTTCTTC.

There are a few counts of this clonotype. The CDR3 protein is CASSVWGARDEQFF. As DNA, the CDR3 is TGTGCCAGCAGCGTATGGGGGGCGAGGGATGAGCAGTTCTTC. This chain links TRBV9 with TRBJ2-1; perhaps D is TRBD1 or TRBD2 (6 bases each). The CDR3 is made up of 14 amino acids. In germline, CDR1 is SGDLS, CDR2 YYNGEE. The V end lost 1 base, the J end lost 8 bases, and 13 bases lay between the germline ends.

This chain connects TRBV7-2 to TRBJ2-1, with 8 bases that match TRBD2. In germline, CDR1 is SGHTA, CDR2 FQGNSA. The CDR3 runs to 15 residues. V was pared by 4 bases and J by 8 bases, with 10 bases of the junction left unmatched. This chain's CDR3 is CASSSVWGTRHEQFF. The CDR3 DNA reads TGTGCCAGCAGCTCGGTGTGGGGGACTAGACATGAGCAGTTCTTC.

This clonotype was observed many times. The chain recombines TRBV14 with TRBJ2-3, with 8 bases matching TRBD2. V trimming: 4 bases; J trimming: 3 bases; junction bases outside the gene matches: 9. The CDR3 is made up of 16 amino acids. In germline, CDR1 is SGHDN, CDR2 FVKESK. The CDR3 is CASSLLAGGATDTQYF. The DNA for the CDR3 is TGTGCCAGCAGCCTCCTGGCCGGGGGGGCGACAGATACGCAGTATTTT.

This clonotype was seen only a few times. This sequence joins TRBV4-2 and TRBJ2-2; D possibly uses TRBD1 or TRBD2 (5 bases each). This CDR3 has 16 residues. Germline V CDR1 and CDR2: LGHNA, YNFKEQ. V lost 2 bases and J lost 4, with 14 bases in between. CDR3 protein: CASSQLGTASTGELFF. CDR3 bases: TGTGCCAGCAGCCAACTCGGGACCGCTTCCACCGGGGAGCTGTTTTTT.